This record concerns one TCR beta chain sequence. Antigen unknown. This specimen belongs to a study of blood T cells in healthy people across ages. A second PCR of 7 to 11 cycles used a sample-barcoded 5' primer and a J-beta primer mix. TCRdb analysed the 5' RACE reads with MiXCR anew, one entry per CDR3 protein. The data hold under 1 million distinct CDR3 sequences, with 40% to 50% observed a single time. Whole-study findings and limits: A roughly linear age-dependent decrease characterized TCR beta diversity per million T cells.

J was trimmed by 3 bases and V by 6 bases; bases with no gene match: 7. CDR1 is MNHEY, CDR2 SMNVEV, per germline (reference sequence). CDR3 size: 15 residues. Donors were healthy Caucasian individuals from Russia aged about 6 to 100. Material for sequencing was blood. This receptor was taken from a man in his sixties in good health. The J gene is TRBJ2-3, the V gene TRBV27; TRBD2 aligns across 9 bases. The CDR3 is CASSRGGGLTDTQYF. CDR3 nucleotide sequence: TGTGCCAGCAGCCGCGGGGGGGGTCTGACAGATACGCAGTATTTT.